These 30 T cell receptor beta chains share one sample of origin, sequenced in a study of blood T cell repertoires in COVID-19. Profiled with immunoSEQ multiplex PCR; TCRdb holds only in-frame clones, not every one. The sample yields 270,000 or so clones, approximately 90% seen once. The sequenced material came from peripheral blood. The receptors here all came from a man between 35 and 55 years old with acute or convalescent COVID-19.

The CDR3, as DNA: TGTGCCACCAGTGCCCCGGGTAGGGACAGGGGGCGCAGGGACACCGGGGAGCTGTTTTTT. It specifies CATSAPGRDRGRRDTGELFF. J is TRBJ2-2 and V is TRBV24-1, with 12 bases that match TRBD1. The junction had 15 bases not matched to a gene; V was cut back by 5 bases and J by 3 bases. The germline V gene encodes CDR1 KGHDR and CDR2 SFDVKD. The CDR3 has 20 amino acids.

The J gene is TRBJ2-7, the V gene TRBV30; D call uncertain. The CDR3 is made up of 12 amino acids. From germline, CDR1 is GTSNPN and CDR2 SVGIG (reference sequence). Trimming left V 2 bases short and J 3 bases short, with 8 bases between. The CDR3 loop reads CAWSTDFYEQYF. The CDR3 bases are TGTGCCTGGAGTACAGATTTCTACGAGCAGTACTTC.

The chain uses TRBV14 and TRBJ1-3, with D hard to call. Per germline, CDR1 SGHDN and CDR2 FVKESK. The CDR3 has 14 amino acids. Trimming took off 3 bases at V and 0 bases at J, with 6 bases between the two ends. The CDR3 region has the DNA TGTGCCAGCAGCCAGAGGAGCTCTGGAAACACCATATATTTT. Its protein is CASSQRSSGNTIYF.

This clone was observed a handful of times. V gene TRBV6-5 combines with J gene TRBJ2-7; a weak D match, TRBD2 (7 bases). Trimming stripped 7 bases from V and 3 bases from J, with 19 bases between. Looked up from germline, CDR1 is MNHEY and CDR2 is SVGAGI. This CDR3 has 15 amino acids. Here the CDR3 reads CASTPLEGGDYEQYF. CDR3 DNA sequence: TGTGCCAGCACTCCACTTGAGGGGGGGGACTACGAGCAGTACTTC.

The genes are TRBV11-3 and TRBJ2-1, with 9 positions matching TRBD2. V dropped 5 bases and J dropped 8; count of bases not matched to a gene: 4. The CDR3 consists of 13 residues. The germline CDR1 and CDR2 sequences are SGHNT and YENEEA. In nucleotides, the CDR3 is TGTGCCAGCAGCCGAGCGGGGGGCCATGAGCAGTTCTTC. Translation gives CASSRAGGHEQFF.

The chain is built from TRBV10-2 and TRBJ1-1, with D unclear. Germline CDR1 is WSHSY and CDR2 is SAAADI. The length of the CDR3 is 13 residues. Trimming removed 7 bases at V and 1 base at J, with 10 bases between. The CDR3 DNA follows: TGCGCCAGCAACGGGGTGTGGAACACTGAAGCTTTCTTT. This encodes CASNGVWNTEAFF.

The gene calls are TRBV11-1 and TRBJ1-1; D is unclear. Trimming shortened V by 1 base and J by 3 bases, and 9 bases separated the two germline ends. CDR1 and CDR2 (germline): SGHAT, FQDESV (reference sequence). This CDR3 comprises 14 residues. CDR3 sequence reads: CASSLVNFDTEAFF. Written as DNA, the CDR3 is TGTGCCAGCAGCTTAGTGAACTTCGACACTGAAGCTTTCTTT.

This clone was seen a handful of times. This chain links TRBV3-1 (or the pseudogene TRBV3-2) with TRBJ1-2; TRBD1 matches 10 bases. The CDR3 loop spans 15 amino acids. Germline CDR1 reads LGHDT; CDR2 reads YNNKEL (reference sequence). V shed 4 bases, J shed 8 bases, and the junction held 10 bases outside the gene matches. CDR3 region: CASSLYTGTGEGYTF. The CDR3 DNA reads TGTGCCAGCAGCCTCTATACCGGGACAGGGGAGGGCTACACCTTC.

V is TRBV4-1 and J is TRBJ1-5; unclear D gene. CDR3 length equals 14 residues. CDR1 is MGHRA and CDR2 is YSYEKL in the germline V gene. Deletions cut 4 bases from V and 6 bases from J, with 13 bases between. The CDR3: CASSPAVSGQPQHF. DNA of the CDR3: TGCGCCAGCAGCCCCGCAGTATCAGGTCAGCCCCAGCATTTT.

The chain uses TRBV5-4 and TRBJ1-1, with TRBD1 as a possible D gene (6 bases). V was clipped by 4 bases and J by 7 bases, with 20 bases between them. There are 15 residues in the CDR3. Per germline, CDR1 SGHNT and CDR2 YYREEE (reference sequence). DNA for the CDR3: TGTGCCAGCAGCCAAGGGACATCGAAAAATAATGAAGCTTTCTTT. Protein sequence: CASSQGTSKNNEAFF. The full variable domain, with the rest looked up from reference TRBV5-4 and TRBJ1-1, is ETGVTQSPTHLIKTRGQQVTLRCSSQSGHNTVSWYQQALGQGPQFIFQYYREEENGRGNFPPRFSGLQFPNYSSELNVNALELDDSALYLCASSQGTSKNNEAFFGQGTRLTVV.

This chain uses TRBV12-3 or TRBV12-4 with TRBJ1-2; D ambiguous. This CDR3 spans 13 amino acids. The V end lost 1 base, the J end lost 6 bases, and 9 bases lay between the germline ends. The CDR3 protein is CASSLGARDGYTF. CDR3 nucleotide sequence: TGTGCCAGCAGTTTAGGGGCCAGAGATGGCTACACCTTC.

V usage is TRBV2 and J usage is TRBJ1-4; weak D call: TRBD1 (6 bases). Trimming cost V 6 bases and J 11 bases, with 13 bases left between them. Germline loops: CDR1 SNHLY, CDR2 FYNNEI. The CDR3 contains 12 residues. CDR3 sequence: CASSAEGDKLFF. The DNA for the CDR3 is TGTGCCAGCAGCGCCGAGGGGGATAAACTGTTTTTT.

V and J are TRBV14 and TRBJ2-1, with 9 bases matching TRBD2. With V trimmed by 4 bases and J by 0 bases, 4 bases remained unmatched. Germline CDR1 and CDR2: SGHDN and FVKESK. The CDR3 totals 16 residues. Here the CDR3 reads CASSPLAGSSYNEQFF. The DNA of the CDR3 is TGTGCCAGCAGCCCCCTAGCGGGGAGCTCCTACAATGAGCAGTTCTTC.

The chain has TRBV5-5 and TRBJ2-1, with TRBD1 matching 8 bases. Germline loops: CDR1 SGHKS, CDR2 YYEKEE (reference sequence). This CDR3 comprises 15 residues. Trimming took 4 bases from V and 2 from J; bases not matched to a gene: 5. CDR3 sequence: CASSRTGGPYNEQFF. CDR3 DNA sequence: TGTGCCAGCAGCCGAACAGGGGGACCCTACAATGAGCAGTTCTTC.

The rearrangement joins TRBV11-2 to TRBJ1-1, with D tentatively TRBD1 (5 bases). The CDR3 is made up of 13 amino acids. V was pared by 2 bases and J by 4 bases, with 8 bases between. Germline CDR1 and CDR2: SGHAT and FQNNGV. CDR3 coding DNA: TGTGCCAGCAGCTTAATCGGGGGCACTGAAGCTTTCTTT. Translation gives CASSLIGGTEAFF. Supplemented by reference TRBV11-2 and TRBJ1-1, the full variable domain reads EAGVAQSPRYKIIEKRQSVAFWCNPISGHATLYWYQQILGQGPKLLIQFQNNGVVDDSQLPKDRFSAERLKGVDSTLKIQPAKLEDSAVYLCASSLIGGTEAFFGQGTRLTVV.

J is TRBJ1-1 and V is TRBV19, with D unresolved. The CDR3 contains 13 residues. V lost 6 bases, J lost 5 bases, and 13 bases lay in between. CDR1 and CDR2 (germline): LNHDA, SQIVND (reference sequence). CDR3 sequence: CASREAITTEAFF. CDR3 nucleotide sequence: TGTGCCAGTAGGGAGGCCATTACTACTGAAGCTTTCTTT.

CDR3 coding DNA: TGTGCCAGCAGCCACGGACAGGGTGGGGGCTACACCTTC. Translating gives CASSHGQGGGYTF. The chain uses TRBV3-1 (or the pseudogene TRBV3-2) and TRBJ1-2; 8 bases match TRBD1. The germline gives CDR1 LGHDT, CDR2 YNNKEL (reference sequence). After removal of 3 bases from V and 8 bases from J, the junction contained 5 bases not matched to a gene. There are 13 residues in the CDR3.

The chain uses TRBV24-1 and TRBJ2-7; D may be TRBD2 (5 bases). Germline V gene sequence: CDR1 KGHDR, CDR2 SFDVKD. Trimming took off 2 bases at V and 2 bases at J, with 9 bases between the two ends. This CDR3 is built from 14 residues. The CDR3 sequence is CATSDSDGTYEQYF. CDR3 bases: TGTGCCACCAGTGATTCGGACGGGACCTACGAGCAGTACTTC.

This sequence joins TRBV6-6 and TRBJ1-1; D remains unclear. The CDR3 covers 12 residues. Trimming pared 6 bases from V and 4 bases from J, leaving 9 bases between. Germline V gene lookup returns CDR1 MNHNY and CDR2 SVGAGI (reference sequence). The CDR3 bases are TGTGCCAGCAGCCGGGAGGGCACTGAAGCTTTCTTT. It translates to CASSREGTEAFF.

This chain joins TRBV27 and TRBJ1-6, with 10 bases fitting TRBD1. The CDR3 consists of 14 residues. Germline CDR1 is MNHEY and CDR2 is SMNVEV (reference sequence). V was pared by 5 bases and J by 9 bases, with 4 bases of the junction left unmatched. The CDR3 DNA reads as TGTGCCAGCAGTCTGACAGGGGGCGGTTCACCCCTCCACTTT. Translation: CASSLTGGGSPLHF.

The chain is built from TRBV6-5 and TRBJ2-1, with 8 bases fitting TRBD1. The CDR3 runs 15 residues. CDR1 is MNHEY and CDR2 is SVGAGI in the germline V gene. After removal of 5 bases from V and 2 bases from J, the junction contained 5 bases not matched to a gene. CDR3 loop: CASSRQGRTYNEQFF. The CDR3 nucleotides read TGTGCCAGCAGTCGACAGGGGCGAACCTACAATGAGCAGTTCTTC.

The chain combines TRBV7-2 with TRBJ1-1, with 9 bases matching TRBD1. The germline CDR1 and CDR2 sequences are SGHTA and FQGNSA. V lost 3 bases to trimming and J lost 0 bases; unmatched junction nucleotides: 5. CDR3 length equals 16 residues. In nucleotides, the CDR3 is TGTGCCAGCAGCTTCGGGACAGGGACCTTGAACACTGAAGCTTTCTTT. It is translated as CASSFGTGTLNTEAFF.

This chain uses TRBV12-5 with TRBJ1-3; a possible D gene is TRBD1 (6 bases). Trimming took 5 bases from V and 0 from J, leaving 17 bases between them. The CDR3 has 17 residues. Germline CDR1 reads LGHNT; CDR2 reads FRNRAP. In DNA, the CDR3 is TGTGCTAGTGGTCCCCTATCGGGACACATCTCTGGAAACACCATATATTTT. Protein sequence: CASGPLSGHISGNTIYF.

This chain joins TRBV3-1 (or the pseudogene TRBV3-2) and TRBJ1-5; possible D gene TRBD1, 6 bases. The germline V gene has CDR1 LGHDT and CDR2 YNNKEL (reference sequence). This CDR3 comprises 16 residues. V was shortened by 0 bases and J by 5 bases, with 14 bases between the two germline ends. In DNA, the CDR3 is TGTGCCAGCAGCCAAGATCTGGGCAGGGGACATCAGCCCCAGCATTTT. It translates to CASSQDLGRGHQPQHF.

For the CDR3, the DNA is TGTGCTAGTGGTTTGGTGGGGCAGGAGCAGTACTTC. As protein: CASGLVGQEQYF. V and J are TRBV12-5 and TRBJ2-7; TRBD1 might be the D (5 bases). The V gene lost 0 bases and the J gene lost 7 bases, with 7 bases spanning the gap. The CDR3 sequence is 12 residues long. Germline assignment: CDR1 LGHNT and CDR2 FRNRAP.

There are a few counts of this clone. The rearrangement uses TRBV5-6 and TRBJ2-2; a possible D gene is TRBD2 (5 bases). Germline assignment: CDR1 SGHDT and CDR2 YYEEEE. The V gene lost 2 bases and the J gene lost 4 bases, with 15 bases spanning the gap. There are 16 residues in the CDR3. CDR3: CASSFSPRGSTGELFF. The CDR3 DNA reads TGTGCCAGCAGCTTTAGCCCTCGGGGTAGCACCGGGGAGCTGTTTTTT.

This chain connects TRBV10-2 to TRBJ2-7; TRBD2 agrees at 13 bases. The J segment lost 3 bases and the V segment lost 10 bases, leaving 12 bases of the junction unmatched. Germline lookup yields CDR1 WSHSY and CDR2 SAAADI. This CDR3 has 16 residues. The CDR3 region has the DNA TGCGCCACTTCTAGACTAGCGGGGGGCCGCCTCTACGAGCAGTACTTC. Protein sequence: CATSRLAGGRLYEQYF.

The rearrangement uses TRBV6-2 or TRBV6-3 and TRBJ1-2; unclear D gene. The CDR3 length is 14 residues. V shed 6 bases and J shed 5 bases, with 16 bases lying between them. In germline, CDR1 is MNHEY, CDR2 SVGEGT. CDR3 sequence (DNA): TGTGCCAGCAGCACGCCAAACCCAGGTTATGGCTACACCTTC. It translates to CASSTPNPGYGYTF.

This chain links TRBV6-5 with TRBJ1-2; no reliable D call. The CDR3 has 13 residues. Germline assignment: CDR1 MNHEY and CDR2 SVGAGI. The germline V and J ends were trimmed by 0 bases and 8 bases, with 10 bases remaining between them. The CDR3 DNA is TGTGCCAGCAGTTACTCGGGCGCAGGAGGCTACACCTTC. This gives the protein CASSYSGAGGYTF.

V usage is TRBV11-2 and J usage is TRBJ1-2; 7 bases map to TRBD1. Germline CDR1 is SGHAT and CDR2 is FQNNGV. Losses at the gene ends were 5 bases for V and 5 bases for J; bases not matched to a gene: 5. The CDR3 spans 13 residues. CDR3 nucleotides: TGTGCCAGCAGCGCCGGACAGGATTATGGCTACACCTTC. Its translation is CASSAGQDYGYTF.